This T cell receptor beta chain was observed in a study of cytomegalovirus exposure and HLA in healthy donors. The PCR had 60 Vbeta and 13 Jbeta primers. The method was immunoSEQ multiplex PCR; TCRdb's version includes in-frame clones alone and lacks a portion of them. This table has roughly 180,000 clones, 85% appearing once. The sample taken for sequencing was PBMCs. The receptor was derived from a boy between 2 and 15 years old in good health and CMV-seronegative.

The CDR3 loop reads CASGLVSGNGVEQFF. In DNA, the CDR3 is TGTGCTAGTGGTTTGGTGTCGGGGAACGGGGTGGAGCAGTTCTTC. The V call is TRBV12-5, the J call TRBJ2-1; possibly TRBD2 for D (5 bases). V dropped 0 bases and J dropped 10 bases, with 16 bases sitting between them. The length of the CDR3 is 15 residues. CDR1 LGHNT and CDR2 FRNRAP come from the germline V gene.